This note documents a single T cell receptor beta chain sequence. The CDR3 has 15 amino acids. The V gene's germline CDR1 is SGHDT and CDR2 YYEEEE. V lost 1 base to trimming and J lost 13 bases, with 23 bases between them. The data are from a study of blood T cell repertoires in COVID-19. Study as a whole: The samples span acute and convalescent COVID-19 from the United States, Italy and Spain. Sources were T cells, B-cell-depleted T cells, or PBMCs; the material itself was cDNA or gDNA.

Original processing methods: Reference gene primer amplification in the assay estimated nucleated cell counts. Profiling relied on immunoSEQ multiplex PCR, and the TCRdb table lists in-frame clones only, not all of them. That table supplies the V and J calls and clone size; D and trimming were determined from the DNA. The profile shows 130,000 or so clones, more than 75% of them singletons. This chain joins TRBV5-6 and TRBJ2-5; a weak D match, TRBD1 (5 bases). The receptor was derived from a woman aged 50 to 60 who had recovered from COVID-19. Sequences were obtained from peripheral blood. The DNA of the CDR3 is TGTGCCAGCAGCTTGAGGTCGTGGGGCCGCGATGTAGGGTACTTC. Protein: CASSLRSWGRDVGYF.